One sample yielded the 31 T cell receptor beta chains listed below, sequenced in a study of Ad26.COV2.S vaccination and SARS-CoV-2 variants. As for treatment: around 19 received Ad26.COV2.S at low or high dose, single or two shots; about five received placebo; per-sample allocation not given. The samples date from day 63 after the first vaccine or placebo injection. Sequenced by immunoSEQ multiplex PCR; TCRdb stores in-frame clones only, minus some. The table lists hundreds of thousands of clones, 70% to 90% of them singletons. This material consisted of peripheral blood, taken in a trial of Ad26.COV2.S vaccine versus placebo. These receptors were taken from a person between 18 and 60 years old who received the Ad26.COV2.S COVID-19 vaccine or a placebo.

J is TRBJ2-7 and V is TRBV12-3 or TRBV12-4; D ambiguous. The ends were cut back, 4 bases at V and 2 bases at J, with 6 bases in the middle. The CDR3 covers 12 residues. CDR3 bases: TGTGCCAGCAGTTACGGTCCCTACGAGCAGTACTTC. Protein product: CASSYGPYEQYF.

The CDR3 coding sequence is TGTGCCAGCAGCCAAGAGAGGGGAATGAACACTGAAGCTTTCTTT. Translating it yields CASSQERGMNTEAFF. This sequence joins TRBV4-2 and TRBJ1-1; D perhaps matches TRBD1 (5 bases). The CDR3 extends over 15 amino acids. V shed 0 bases and J shed 0 bases, with 8 bases lying between them. Germline loops: CDR1 LGHNA, CDR2 YNFKEQ.

The chain links TRBV10-3 to TRBJ2-1; 9 bases are a match to TRBD2. There are 16 residues in the CDR3. The germline CDR1 and CDR2 sequences are ENHRY and SYGVKD. J was trimmed by 5 bases and V by 2 bases; bases with no gene match: 7. The CDR3 DNA sequence: TGTGCCATCAGTGAGCCGGGACTAGCACGAGACAATGAGCAGTTCTTC. This translates into CAISEPGLARDNEQFF.

This chain links TRBV28 with TRBJ2-1; 10 positions agree with TRBD2. This CDR3 spans 20 amino acids. Looked up from germline, CDR1 is MDHEN and CDR2 is SYDVKM. J was trimmed by 3 bases and V by 4 bases; bases with no gene match: 18. The chain's CDR3 is CASSSNWGSGRARNYNEQFF. CDR3 DNA: TGTGCCAGCAGTTCCAACTGGGGGAGCGGGAGGGCCCGAAACTACAATGAGCAGTTCTTC. The whole variable domain, remainder taken from reference TRBV28 and TRBJ2-1, is DVKVTQSSRYLVKRTGEKVFLECVQDMDHENMFWYRQDPGLGLRLIYFSYDVKMKEKGDIPEGYSVSREKKERFSLILESASTNQTSMYLCASSSNWGSGRARNYNEQFFGPGTRLTVL.

Comments on this clone: Other DNA sequences of this sample code for an identical CDR3. The V gene is TRBV7-9, the J gene TRBJ2-3; D is unclear. Germline CDR1 reads SEHNR; CDR2 reads FQNEAQ (reference sequence). Trimming cost V 5 bases and J 6 bases, with 9 bases left between them. The CDR3 extends over 12 amino acids. The CDR3 nucleotides read TGTGCCAGCAGCAGCCTTGCGGATACGCAGTATTTT. Protein sequence: CASSSLADTQYF.

The chain recombines TRBV5-5 with TRBJ2-7, with D uncertain. The length of the CDR3 is 14 residues. CDR1 and CDR2 from the germline V gene are SGHKS and YYEKEE (reference sequence). Trimming shortened V by 1 base and J by 2 bases, and 10 bases separated the two germline ends. CDR3 DNA: TGTGCCAGCAGCTTGACTCCGGCGACCTACGAGCAGTACTTC. It encodes CASSLTPATYEQYF.

The chain joins TRBV28 to TRBJ2-6, with 7 bases lining up with TRBD1. Germline CDR1 and CDR2: MDHEN and SYDVKM. The CDR3 covers 16 residues. V was pared by 5 bases and J by 2 bases, with 6 bases of the junction left unmatched. The CDR3 sequence is CASSPQRGPGANVLTF. The CDR3 nucleotides are TGTGCCAGCAGTCCGCAGAGGGGGCCTGGGGCCAACGTCCTGACTTTC.

The rearrangement joins TRBV4-3 to TRBJ2-2, with D uncertain. CDR3 length: 15 amino acids. The germline gives CDR1 LGHNA, CDR2 YSLEER. Trimming took off 0 bases at V and 15 bases at J, with 20 bases between the two ends. The DNA of the CDR3 is TGCGCCAGCAGCCAAGAAGTGGCTCCCCCGGGTGGGTTGTTTTTT. As protein: CASSQEVAPPGGLFF.

This chain links TRBV28 with TRBJ1-4; D might be TRBD1 (6 bases). Germline values: CDR1 MDHEN, CDR2 SYDVKM. The CDR3 has 13 amino acids. V was clipped by 5 bases and J by 14 bases, with 18 bases between them. The CDR3 is CASSRGRGGVLFF. The CDR3 coding sequence is TGTGCCAGCAGTAGGGGCAGGGGTGGGGTCCTGTTTTTT.

The chain joins TRBV11-3 to TRBJ2-2, with D unresolved. Germline CDR1 SGHNT, CDR2 YENEEA. Between the trimmed V and J ends, which lost 7 bases and 1 base, there was a span of 10 bases. The CDR3 totals 14 residues. The DNA of the CDR3 is TGTGCCAGCACCCCGGGCGGGAACACCGGGGAGCTGTTTTTT. Translating gives CASTPGGNTGELFF.

This chain joins TRBV11-2 and TRBJ1-1, with D perhaps matching TRBD1 (6 bases). The CDR3 has 14 residues. Trimming stripped 7 bases from V and 1 base from J, with 13 bases between. Per germline, CDR1 SGHAT and CDR2 FQNNGV. CDR3 DNA sequence: TGTGCCAGCAACCCAGACAGGCAGAACACTGAAGCTTTCTTT. Amino acids: CASNPDRQNTEAFF.

V gene TRBV28 combines with J gene TRBJ1-5, with 8 positions matching TRBD1. J was trimmed by 4 bases and V by 5 bases; bases with no gene match: 4. Germline-derived CDR1 and CDR2 are MDHEN and SYDVKM. This CDR3 is 14 amino acids long. The CDR3 DNA reads TGTGCCAGCAGTCCGGGACAGGAGAATCAGCCCCAGCATTTT. It yields the protein CASSPGQENQPQHF. The full variable domain, rest sourced from reference TRBV28 and TRBJ1-5, is DVKVTQSSRYLVKRTGEKVFLECVQDMDHENMFWYRQDPGLGLRLIYFSYDVKMKEKGDIPEGYSVSREKKERFSLILESASTNQTSMYLCASSPGQENQPQHFGDGTRLSIL.

This clone was observed a few times. J is TRBJ1-5 and V is TRBV19; D is possibly TRBD1 (5 bases). The CDR3 sequence is 15 residues long. With 9 bases removed from V and 0 bases from J, the gap between germline ends came to 15 bases. The V gene's germline CDR1 is LNHDA and CDR2 SQIVND (reference sequence). In DNA form, the CDR3 reads TGTGCCAGCAGGGAGGGACTATATAGCAATCAGCCCCAGCATTTT. This encodes CASREGLYSNQPQHF.

The V and J genes are TRBV5-4 and TRBJ2-7; D may be TRBD1 or TRBD2 (5 bases each). This CDR3 is built from 12 residues. V was pared by 4 bases and J by 5 bases, with 10 bases between. Germline V lookup: CDR1 SGHNT, CDR2 YYREEE (reference sequence). The CDR3 spells CASSMGRDEQYF. CDR3 DNA sequence: TGTGCCAGCAGCATGGGGCGGGACGAGCAGTACTTC.

This clone has a single count. V is TRBV10-2 and J is TRBJ1-5; D uncertain. V was cut by 3 bases and J by 2 bases, with 8 bases left in between. Germline V gene data show CDR1 as WSHSY and CDR2 as SAAADI. The CDR3 is made up of 14 amino acids. The CDR3 sequence: CASSDSVGNQPQHF. In nucleotides, the CDR3 is TGCGCCAGCAGTGATTCAGTTGGCAATCAGCCCCAGCATTTT.

The chain has TRBV4-1 and TRBJ2-2; D ambiguous. The germline V and J ends were trimmed by 1 base and 4 bases, with 7 bases remaining between them. The CDR3 is 14 amino acids. Germline loops: CDR1 MGHRA, CDR2 YSYEKL. The DNA for the CDR3 is TGCGCCAGCAGCCAAGCGGGCCTCACCGGGGAGCTGTTTTTT. It translates to CASSQAGLTGELFF.

V is TRBV6-2 or TRBV6-3 and J is TRBJ1-5, with D hard to call. Germline CDR1 and CDR2: MNHEY and SVGEGT. Trimming took off 5 bases at V and 2 bases at J, with 16 bases between the two ends. CDR3 length equals 16 residues. As DNA, the CDR3 is TGTGCCAGCAGTACGTCCCCCCTACTCGGCAATCAGCCCCAGCATTTT. Translation gives CASSTSPLLGNQPQHF.

This chain's CDR3 is CASSEARDEQFF. The DNA of the CDR3 is TGTGCCAGCAGTGAAGCTCGGGATGAGCAGTTCTTC. The V gene is TRBV2, the J gene TRBJ2-1; D gene unclear. There are 12 residues in the CDR3. Germline values: CDR1 SNHLY, CDR2 FYNNEI. Trimming left V 0 bases short and J 8 bases short, with 5 bases between.

The chain employs TRBV11-2 and TRBJ2-3; D is unclear. Germline V gene data show CDR1 as SGHAT and CDR2 as FQNNGV. The ends were cut back, 1 base at V and 1 base at J, with 12 bases in the middle. CDR3 length: 16 residues. CDR3 in DNA: TGTGCCAGCAGCTTAGCTTACAGTTCCCGCACAGATACGCAGTATTTT. Encoded protein: CASSLAYSSRTDTQYF.

This chain joins TRBV28 and TRBJ2-7; 8 positions match TRBD1. CDR1 is MDHEN and CDR2 is SYDVKM in the germline V gene. J was trimmed by 1 base and V by 3 bases; bases with no gene match: 8. The CDR3 is made up of 16 amino acids. The CDR3 DNA sequence: TGTGCCAGCAGTTTTAGGTTAGGGACAGGATCCTACGAGCAGTACTTC. It translates to CASSFRLGTGSYEQYF.

The V and J genes are TRBV5-1 and TRBJ1-1; a weak D match, TRBD1 (6 bases). CDR3 length: 12 amino acids. With 7 bases removed from V and 7 bases from J, the gap between germline ends came to 14 bases. From germline, CDR1 is SGHRS and CDR2 YFSETQ. In DNA form, the CDR3 reads TGCGCCAGCGGGGACACTGGGGGTGAAGCTTTCTTT. Encoded protein: CASGDTGGEAFF.

This chain links TRBV28 with TRBJ1-3, with D possibly being TRBD1 (6 bases). There are 13 residues in the CDR3. Trimming stripped 5 bases from V and 6 bases from J, with 11 bases between. Germline V lookup: CDR1 MDHEN, CDR2 SYDVKM. CDR3 sequence reads: CASSPQGINTIYF. The CDR3 DNA reads TGTGCCAGCAGTCCCCAGGGGATAAACACCATATATTTT.

V is TRBV2 and J is TRBJ1-5, with D uncertain. The CDR3 sequence is 13 residues long. Germline CDR1 and CDR2: SNHLY and FYNNEI. V lost 4 bases and J 6 bases, leaving 10 bases between the germline ends. This CDR3 is CASSVVLSQPQHF. The DNA of the CDR3 is TGTGCCAGCAGTGTTGTCTTGAGTCAGCCCCAGCATTTT.

The chain employs TRBV12-3 or TRBV12-4 and TRBJ1-2, with D possibly being TRBD1 (5 bases). There are 11 residues in the CDR3. V was shortened by 8 bases and J by 6 bases, with 10 bases between the two germline ends. CDR3 sequence: CASWGVDGYTF. The CDR3 DNA reads as TGTGCCAGCTGGGGGGTCGATGGCTACACCTTC.

As to this clone: Different DNA sequences within this sample yield the same CDR3. The J gene is TRBJ2-1, the V gene TRBV3-1 (or the pseudogene TRBV3-2); D unclear. CDR3 length equals 13 residues. V was pared by 1 base and J by 3 bases, with 4 bases between. The V gene's germline CDR1 is LGHDT and CDR2 YNNKEL (reference sequence). This chain's CDR3 is CASSQAIYNEQFF. DNA of the CDR3: TGTGCCAGCAGCCAAGCTATCTACAATGAGCAGTTCTTC.

The chain combines TRBV4-1 with TRBJ1-5; perhaps TRBD1 as D (5 bases). V dropped 1 base and J dropped 7 bases, with 14 bases sitting between them. This CDR3 is 15 amino acids long. The V gene's germline CDR1 is MGHRA and CDR2 YSYEKL. DNA of the CDR3: TGCGCCAGCAGCCAAGGGGGGGGACTAGGCCAGCCCCAGCATTTT. Its translation is CASSQGGGLGQPQHF.

Here the CDR3 reads CASSQGYGNTIYF. CDR3 in DNA: TGCGCCAGCAGCCAAGGGTATGGAAACACCATATATTTT. The chain carries TRBV4-1 and TRBJ1-3; D unresolved. Per germline, CDR1 MGHRA and CDR2 YSYEKL. V lost 1 base, J lost 3 bases, and 4 bases lay in between. This CDR3 is 13 amino acids long.

This chain joins TRBV19 and TRBJ2-7, with D tentatively TRBD1 or TRBD2 (5 bases each). The CDR3 runs 14 residues. Looked up from germline, CDR1 is LNHDA and CDR2 is SQIVND (reference sequence). V lost 5 bases and J lost 4, with 15 bases in between. Here the CDR3 reads CASSPGTGKYEQYF. The DNA for the CDR3 is TGTGCCAGTAGTCCTGGGACGGGAAAATACGAGCAGTACTTC. The whole variable domain, remainder taken from reference TRBV19 and TRBJ2-7, is DGGITQSPKYLFRKEGQNVTLSCEQNLNHDAMYWYRQDPGQGLRLIYYSQIVNDFQKGDIAEGYSVSREKKESFPLTVTSAQKNPTAFYLCASSPGTGKYEQYFGPGTRLTVT.

This clone has a handful of counts. The rearrangement uses TRBV6-2 or TRBV6-3 and TRBJ1-1, with D tentatively TRBD1 (5 bases). CDR1 and CDR2 from the germline V gene are MNHEY and SVGEGT. Trimming shortened V by 2 bases and J by 1 base, and 11 bases separated the two germline ends. CDR3 length: 15 amino acids. CDR3 sequence: CASSYSLGENTEAFF. The CDR3 nucleotides read TGTGCCAGCAGTTACAGTCTGGGGGAGAACACTGAAGCTTTCTTT.

The genes are TRBV19 and TRBJ1-1, with a tentative D call TRBD1 (6 bases). This CDR3 is 12 amino acids long. The V gene lost 10 bases and the J gene lost 1 base, with 10 bases spanning the gap. Germline loops: CDR1 LNHDA, CDR2 SQIVND (reference sequence). CDR3 sequence (DNA): TGTGCCACCCAGACAGGGAACACTGAAGCTTTCTTT. It codes for CATQTGNTEAFF.

V is TRBV5-1 and J is TRBJ2-5; 8 nucleotides align to TRBD1. Germline CDR1 is SGHRS and CDR2 is YFSETQ. The CDR3 has 16 residues. Trimming took 0 bases from V and 4 from J; bases not matched to a gene: 8. The CDR3 sequence is CASSLAAGGAGETQYF. Here the CDR3 DNA reads TGCGCCAGCAGCTTGGCGGCAGGGGGCGCGGGAGAGACCCAGTACTTC. The full variable domain, completed using reference TRBV5-1 and TRBJ2-5, is KAGVTQTPRYLIKTRGQQVTLSCSPISGHRSVSWYQQTPGQGLQFLFEYFSETQRNKGNFPGRFSGRQFSNSRSEMNVSTLELGDSALYLCASSLAAGGAGETQYFGPGTRLLVL.